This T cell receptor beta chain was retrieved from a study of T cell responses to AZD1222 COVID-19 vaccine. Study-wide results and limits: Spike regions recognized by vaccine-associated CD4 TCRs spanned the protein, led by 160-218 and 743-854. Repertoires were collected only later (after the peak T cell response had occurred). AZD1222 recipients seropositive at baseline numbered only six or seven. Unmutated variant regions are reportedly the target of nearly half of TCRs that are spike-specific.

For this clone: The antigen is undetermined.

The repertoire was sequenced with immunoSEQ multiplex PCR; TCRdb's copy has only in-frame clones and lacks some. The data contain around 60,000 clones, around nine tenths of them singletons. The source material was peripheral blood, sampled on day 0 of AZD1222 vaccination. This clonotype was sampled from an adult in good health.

The chain's CDR3 is CASSPTSASTDTQYF. CDR3 sequence (DNA): TGCGCCAGCAGCCCCACTAGCGCCAGCACAGATACGCAGTATTTT. V is TRBV5-1 and J is TRBJ2-3; 7 nucleotides match TRBD2. The CDR3 consists of 15 residues. V lost 4 bases to trimming and J lost 0 bases; unmatched junction nucleotides: 5. CDR1 and CDR2 from the germline V gene are SGHRS and YFSETQ.